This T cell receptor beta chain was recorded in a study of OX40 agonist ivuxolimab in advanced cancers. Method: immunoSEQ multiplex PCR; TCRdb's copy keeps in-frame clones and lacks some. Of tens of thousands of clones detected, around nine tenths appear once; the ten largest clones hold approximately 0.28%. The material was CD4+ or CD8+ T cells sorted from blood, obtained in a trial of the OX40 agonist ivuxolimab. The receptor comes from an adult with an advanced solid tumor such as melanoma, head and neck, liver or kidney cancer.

CDR3: CASSVVSGANVLTF. The CDR3, as DNA: TGTGCCAGCAGCGTGGTGTCTGGGGCCAACGTCCTGACTTTC. This chain uses TRBV9 with TRBJ2-6; no clear D. V was shortened by 2 bases and J by 1 base, with 4 bases between the two germline ends. The CDR3 covers 14 residues. Germline V gives CDR1 SGDLS, CDR2 YYNGEE. Variable domain in full (rest from reference TRBV9 and TRBJ2-6): DSGVTQTPKHLITATGQRVTLRCSPRSGDLSVYWYQQSLDQGLQFLIQYYNGEERAKGNILERFSAQQFPDLHSELNLSSLELGDSALYFCASSVVSGANVLTFGAGSRLTVL.